These 15 T cell receptor beta chains were all obtained from the same sample, sequenced in a study of identical twins. TCRdb ran MiXCR on the 5' RACE reads and lists one entry per CDR3 protein. The table includes roughly 1.6 million distinct CDR3 sequences, about 31% detected once. The specimen sequenced was cord blood. The receptors here all came from a newborn girl in good health.

The chain carries TRBV20-1 and TRBJ1-5; D possibly corresponds to TRBD1 (5 bases). The CDR3 loop spans 15 amino acids. V lost 0 bases and J 3 bases, leaving 12 bases between the germline ends. Germline values: CDR1 DFQATT, CDR2 SNEGSKA (reference sequence). The CDR3 loop is CSARDTDSFNQPQHF. CDR3 nucleotide sequence: TGCAGTGCTAGAGATACTGACAGTTTCAATCAGCCCCAGCATTTT.

This rearrangement joins TRBV9 to TRBJ2-5; 8 bases are shared with TRBD2. The J call is in doubt because the DNA end fits TRBJ2-7 better. The germline V gene has CDR1 SGDLS and CDR2 YYNGEE. This CDR3 has 16 residues. The chain's CDR3 is CASSVAGGTAFLEQYF. The CDR3 nucleotides are TGTGCCAGCAGCGTAGCGGGGGGGACGGCTTTTCTCGAGCAGTACTTC.

This clonotype has only one observation. The V call is TRBV28, the J call TRBJ2-3; unclear D gene. The germline V gene has CDR1 MDHEN and CDR2 SYDVKM. V lost 6 bases to trimming and J lost 6 bases, with 13 bases between them. The CDR3 length is 13 residues. The CDR3 is CASSPRARDTQYF. For the CDR3, the DNA is TGTGCCAGCAGCCCCCGCGCGCGGGATACGCAGTATTTT.

Many counts were recorded for this clonotype. The rearrangement uses TRBV4-2 and TRBJ2-3; 11 nucleotides agree with TRBD2. This CDR3 comprises 15 residues. Germline V gene data show CDR1 as LGHNA and CDR2 as YNFKEQ. The V and J ends lost 3 bases and 3 bases, in that order; junction bases with no gene match: 2. The CDR3 DNA is TGTGCCAGCAGCCAGTCTAGCGGGGGGACAGATACGCAGTATTTT. This sequence encodes CASSQSSGGTDTQYF.

The chain uses TRBV12-3 or TRBV12-4 and TRBJ2-7, with TRBD1 identical over 7 bases. The V segment lost 6 bases and the J segment 7 bases; nucleotides outside the gene matches: 9. This CDR3 is built from 13 residues. CDR3 in DNA: TGTGCCAGCAGCCCTGACAGGGCATCTGAGCAGTACTTC. This codes for CASSPDRASEQYF.

This chain connects TRBV20-1 to TRBJ2-7; perhaps TRBD1 as D (6 bases). This CDR3 is 12 amino acids long. V dropped 7 bases and J dropped 4 bases, with 14 bases sitting between them. Germline V gives CDR1 DFQATT, CDR2 SNEGSKA (reference sequence). The CDR3 nucleotides are TGCAGTGGACTCAAACAGGGATACGAGCAGTACTTC. The encoded protein is CSGLKQGYEQYF.

As regards this clonotype: With a much larger clone just one base away, this may be a read error. The chain uses TRBV24-1 and TRBJ1-2; TRBD1 agrees at 8 bases. The CDR3 consists of 13 residues. Germline V gene data show CDR1 as KGHDR and CDR2 as SFDVKD. J was trimmed by 4 bases and V by 6 bases; bases with no gene match: 3. The CDR3 sequence is CATSYTGGYGYTF. In DNA, the CDR3 is TGTGCCACCAGTTATACAGGGGGCTATGGCTACACCTTC.

The chain combines TRBV4-2 with TRBJ2-5; 12 bases match TRBD2. CDR1 is LGHNA and CDR2 is YNFKEQ in the germline V gene. V shed 0 bases and J 11 bases; nucleotides not matched to a gene: 10. The CDR3 spans 16 residues. CDR3 protein: CASSQDGLAGNGEQYF. The CDR3 DNA reads TGTGCCAGCAGCCAAGATGGACTAGCGGGGAATGGGGAGCAGTACTTC.

This chain connects TRBV10-3 to TRBJ2-1; no firm D call. Germline V lookup: CDR1 ENHRY, CDR2 SYGVKD. With 4 bases removed from V and 10 bases from J, the gap between germline ends came to 14 bases. This CDR3 region has 13 residues. The CDR3 is CAISGPEQWEQFF. CDR3 coding DNA: TGTGCCATCAGTGGTCCCGAACAATGGGAGCAGTTCTTC.

V and J are TRBV27 and TRBJ2-5; no definite D call. From germline, CDR1 is MNHEY and CDR2 SMNVEV (reference sequence). Between the trimmed V and J ends, which lost 3 bases and 11 bases, there was a span of 25 bases. This CDR3 has 16 residues. The CDR3: CASSFWFRTSGDEQYF. The CDR3 region has the DNA TGTGCCAGCAGTTTTTGGTTTAGGACGTCAGGCGATGAGCAGTACTTC.

This clonotype has only a few counts. V and J are TRBV18 and TRBJ2-1; D remains ambiguous. The CDR3 totals 16 residues. Germline V gene sequence: CDR1 KGHSH, CDR2 LQKENI. V was cut by 2 bases and J by 6 bases, with 17 bases left in between. The CDR3 nucleotides read TGTGCCAGCTCACCAAATCCCCCGAATAGTCGCAATGAGCAGTTCTTC. This gives the protein CASSPNPPNSRNEQFF.

This chain links TRBV3-1 with TRBJ2-3; the D gene is possibly TRBD2 (5 bases). The CDR3 has 16 residues. CDR1 and CDR2 (germline): LGHDT, YNNKEL (reference sequence). The germline V and J ends were trimmed by 0 bases and 6 bases, with 16 bases remaining between them. DNA for the CDR3: TGTGCCAGCAGCCAAGATATGGGCGGGTCTCCGGATACGCAGTATTTT. Protein sequence: CASSQDMGGSPDTQYF.

This clonotype was detected only a few times. The chain combines TRBV10-3 with TRBJ1-5, with TRBD1 identical over 7 bases. Germline V gives CDR1 ENHRY, CDR2 SYGVKD. V shed 2 bases, J shed 3 bases, and the junction held 4 bases outside the gene matches. This CDR3 spans 15 amino acids. CDR3 amino acids: CAISEAGQINQPQHF. CDR3 bases: TGTGCCATCAGTGAGGCGGGACAGATCAATCAGCCCCAGCATTTT.

The V call is TRBV20-1, the J call TRBJ1-5; 7 bases match TRBD1. The CDR3 extends over 15 amino acids. V shed 4 bases and J 0 bases; nucleotides not matched to a gene: 6. Germline CDR1 DFQATT, CDR2 SNEGSKA (reference sequence). DNA of the CDR3: TGCAGTGCTAATGGGGACAGCCTTAGCAATCAGCCCCAGCATTTT. This sequence encodes CSANGDSLSNQPQHF.

The chain is built from TRBV4-2 and TRBJ2-7; 9 nucleotides align to TRBD2. The V segment lost 4 bases and the J segment 3 bases; nucleotides outside the gene matches: 13. Germline CDR1 LGHNA, CDR2 YNFKEQ. CDR3 size: 17 residues. CDR3 protein: CASSPGGPSGVLYEQYF. Here the CDR3 DNA reads TGTGCCAGCAGCCCAGGGGGTCCTAGCGGGGTCCTCTACGAGCAGTACTTC.